This passage covers 7 T cell receptor beta chains from one sample sequenced in a study of CD8+CD57+ T cells in acquired aplastic anemia. Both TCR beta VDJ combination and CDR3 sequence profiling were carried out. Genomic DNA was the template for this profiling. One entry per CDR3 protein, called by TCRdb with MiXCR from the reads. The profile shows 150,000 to 200,000 distinct CDR3 sequences, roughly 50% of them singletons. Patients included in sequencing had previously demonstrated CD8+CD57+ cell expansion by flow cytometry. The sequenced material came from sorted CD4+, CD8+, or CD8+CD57+ T cells (not recorded which) from PBMCs. The receptors were gathered from a human donor with aplastic anemia.

About this clonotype: Compared with germline, one end of the junction differs, possibly owing to a read error. The genes are TRBV20-1 and TRBJ1-5, with D unclear. The germline gives CDR1 DFQATT, CDR2 SNEGSKA (reference sequence). The CDR3 consists of 13 residues. This chain's CDR3 is CSARDNPDQPPHF. The CDR3 DNA sequence: TGCAGTGCTAGAGATAACCCCGATCAGCCCCCGCATTTT.

This clonotype was counted only a few times. The CDR3 region has the DNA TGTGCCAGTAGTATAAGTGGGAGTAACTACGAGCAGTACTTC. Residues: CASSISGSNYEQYF. The chain couples TRBV19 to TRBJ2-7; D might be TRBD2 (5 bases). Germline V gene sequence: CDR1 LNHDA, CDR2 SQIVND (reference sequence). Trimming removed 2 bases at V and 3 bases at J, with 11 bases between. The CDR3 spans 14 residues.

In its sample, this clonotype was seen a few times. The V and J genes are TRBV7-3 and TRBJ2-5; 9 positions agree with TRBD2. The V gene's germline CDR1 is SGHTA and CDR2 FQGTGA. With V trimmed by 3 bases and J by 5 bases, 7 bases remained unmatched. The CDR3 has 15 amino acids. CDR3: CASSFGGRASETQYF. In DNA form, the CDR3 reads TGTGCCAGCAGCTTCGGCGGGAGGGCCTCGGAGACCCAGTACTTC.

This clonotype occurred a few times. Just one base apart from a much larger clone, this may be a read error. The final CDR3 position lacks the conserved phenylalanine or tryptophan, pointing to a likely read error. The chain has TRBV2 and TRBJ1-1; D call uncertain. Trimming took 3 bases from V and 5 from J, leaving 13 bases between them. CDR3 length equals 14 residues. CDR1 is SNHLY, CDR2 FYNNEI, per germline. The CDR3 here is CASSERRSLTEAFL. The CDR3 DNA is TGTGCCAGCAGTGAGCGTCGCAGTTTAACTGAAGCTTTCCTT.

Many counts were recorded for this clonotype. The chain uses TRBV7-2 and TRBJ1-1; tentative D call: TRBD1 (6 bases). V was clipped by 1 base and J by 10 bases, with 10 bases between them. CDR1 SGHTA and CDR2 FQGNSA come from the germline V gene. The CDR3 is 12 amino acids. The CDR3 here is CASSLDVGGAFF. The CDR3 DNA is TGTGCCAGCAGCTTAGACGTAGGGGGAGCTTTCTTT.

This clonotype was detected a few times. The CDR3: CASRVTKDGYTF. The CDR3 DNA reads as TGTGCCAGCAGGGTGACTAAAGATGGCTACACCTTC. V gene TRBV7-3 combines with J gene TRBJ1-2; no definite D call. Germline loops: CDR1 SGHTA, CDR2 FQGTGA. V gave up 6 bases and J gave up 6 bases, with 11 bases separating them. The CDR3 has 12 amino acids.

This clonotype occurred many times. The chain uses TRBV27 and TRBJ2-7; D gene uncertain. The CDR3 has 14 amino acids. The germline V gene encodes CDR1 MNHEY and CDR2 SMNVEV (reference sequence). V lost 3 bases, J lost 2 bases, and 11 bases lay in between. The CDR3 DNA sequence: TGTGCCAGCAGTTTCAGGTCGGCAACCTACGAGCAGTACTTC. Its translation: CASSFRSATYEQYF.